The subject of this entry is one T cell receptor (beta chain). Its antigen is still unknown. These data belong to a study of tumor-infiltrating lymphocytes in primary liver carcinoma. Study as a whole: The cohort consisted of patients whose primary liver carcinoma was surgically resected. All patients, whether men or women, fell within 30 to 69 years of age. Study findings and constraints: With p = 0.039, the top-250-clone fraction in tumors significantly exceeded that in blood.

CDR1 is SGHDN, CDR2 FVKESK, per germline. V was pared by 10 bases and J by 1 base, with 16 bases between. The CDR3 has 14 amino acids. Synthesis of TCR beta cDNA was carried out from 500 ng total RNA with a constant-region primer. It was through three nested multiplex PCR rounds of slightly modified ARM-PCR that TCR beta libraries arose. PCR rounds one and two used TRBV1-TRBV30 forward primers with a C-beta reverse primer for approximately 10 cycles each. MiXCR, run by TCRdb on the multiplex PCR reads, gives a single entry per CDR3 protein. The sample contains a few hundred thousand distinct CDR3 sequences, more than 55% of which appear only once. Germline DNA was also extracted, with blood RNA taken from unsorted whole blood. Infection with HBV was chronic in patients; they were treatment-naive.

This receptor was identified in a woman aged 25-40 years with primary liver carcinoma and hepatitis B virus infection. The sample taken for sequencing was peripheral blood. The V and J genes are TRBV14 and TRBJ1-2, with D tentatively TRBD1 (6 bases). The CDR3 coding sequence is TGTGCCACCAACCCCGGACAGTTTAACTATGGCTACACCTTC. Translating it yields CATNPGQFNYGYTF. The full variable domain, completed using reference TRBV14 and TRBJ1-2, is EAGVTQFPSHSVIEKGQTVTLRCDPISGHDNLYWYRRVMGKEIKFLLHFVKESKQDESGMPNNRFLAERTGGTYSTLKVQPAELEDSGVYFCATNPGQFNYGYTFGSGTRLTVV.